This T cell receptor beta chain was captured by sequencing in a study of blood T cells in healthy people across ages. In the study overall: There was about one barcoded beta molecule captured by template switching per two T cells. Notes on the study in general: Using unsorted PBMCs precluded a conclusive naive versus antigen-experienced comparison.

Primers used in a second PCR of roughly 6 to 11 cycles were a sample-barcoded 5' primer and a J-beta primer mix. From the 5' RACE reads, TCRdb called clonotypes with MiXCR, one entry per CDR3 protein. The table lists fewer than 1,200,000 distinct CDR3 sequences, approximately 26% of them singletons. Comment on this clonotype: Its cognate antigen is unknown.

These same data were also listed under a study on T cells of mothers and their children. This second study says: Each mother gave over 9.5 million TCR beta CDR3 reads; each child, several million.

The sequence came from a girl aged 2-10 years in good health. The sample comprised blood.

CDR3 protein: CSVRLTETYEQYF. CDR3 DNA: TGCAGCGTCAGACTGACAGAAACCTACGAGCAGTACTTC. This chain links TRBV29-1 with TRBJ2-5; D possibly corresponds to TRBD1 (5 bases). The J call may be mistaken, given a closer DNA end match to TRBJ2-7. In germline, CDR1 is SQVTM, CDR2 ANQGSEA. The CDR3 length is 13 residues.